Below, 30 T cell receptor beta chains from the same sample are listed, as sequenced in a study of T cells in Graves' hyperthyroidism and ophthalmopathy. Amplification of TCR beta CDR3 regions was performed using RNA transcripts as template. During a first-round RT-PCR of the TCR CDR3, the HTBI primer set was used. TCRdb processed the multiplex PCR reads anew with MiXCR; each CDR3 protein has one entry. This sample has around 350,000 distinct CDR3 sequences, with roughly an eighth found just once. The sequencing sample was made of blood. The receptor source for this set is a young woman with Graves' hyperthyroidism.

Ten or more counts support this clonotype. V usage is TRBV19 and J usage is TRBJ1-1, with 10 bases fitting TRBD1. The J segment lost 4 bases and the V segment lost 5 bases, leaving 10 bases of the junction unmatched. This CDR3 has 16 residues. The germline V gene encodes CDR1 LNHDA and CDR2 SQIVND (reference sequence). The CDR3 sequence: CASSPRGQGFGTEAFF. The DNA of the CDR3 is TGTGCCAGTAGTCCCCGGGGACAGGGGTTCGGCACTGAAGCTTTCTTT.

CDR3 DNA: TGTGCCAGCAGCGTAGCAGGGGGCTGGAGCACTGAAGCTTTCTTT. Protein sequence: CASSVAGGWSTEAFF. The chain combines TRBV9 with TRBJ1-1; 8 bases fit TRBD1. Germline lookup yields CDR1 SGDLS and CDR2 YYNGEE. The CDR3 is 15 residues long. J was trimmed by 4 bases and V by 0 bases; bases with no gene match: 5.

This clonotype was detected ten times or more. J is TRBJ1-1 and V is TRBV12-3 or TRBV12-4; the D is unclear. With 3 bases removed from V and 6 bases from J, the gap between germline ends came to 11 bases. The CDR3 is 13 amino acids. For the CDR3, the DNA is TGTGCCAGCAGTTTGAAGGGTTTGGCTGAAGCTTTCTTT. Its protein is CASSLKGLAEAFF.

The chain carries TRBV3-1 and TRBJ1-4, with 12 nucleotides matching TRBD1. The CDR3 extends over 15 amino acids. Per germline, CDR1 LGHDT and CDR2 YNNKEL (reference sequence). V gave up 4 bases and J gave up 6 bases; unmatched junction bases: 3. CDR3 in DNA: TGTGCCAGCAGCCCCGGGACAGGGGGCGATGAAAAACTGTTTTTT. Translated, it gives CASSPGTGGDEKLFF.

Details on this clonotype: A much larger clone lies one base from this, so it may be a read error. The rearrangement uses TRBV5-1 and TRBJ2-1; D may be TRBD2 (5 bases). Looked up from germline, CDR1 is SGHRS and CDR2 is YFSETQ. This CDR3 spans 15 amino acids. The V and J ends lost 7 bases and 0 bases respectively, with 14 bases between them. CDR3 nucleotides: TGCGCCAGCCAAGCCCCGGGGAGCTCCTACAATGAGCAGTTCTTC. It codes for CASQAPGSSYNEQFF.

This sequence joins TRBV6-2 or TRBV6-3 and TRBJ2-3; 12 nucleotides agree with TRBD2. J gave up 0 bases and V 6 bases, and 13 bases lay outside the gene matches. Germline CDR1 and CDR2: MNHEY and SVGEGT. This CDR3 spans 19 amino acids. The chain's CDR3 is CASRGLRTSGEFSTDTQYF. CDR3 in DNA: TGTGCCAGCAGAGGCCTGAGGACTAGCGGGGAGTTTAGCACAGATACGCAGTATTTT.

The sample holds many counts of this clonotype. V and J are TRBV5-1 and TRBJ2-7; 7 bases match TRBD1. V was pared by 4 bases and J by 2 bases, with 6 bases of the junction left unmatched. The germline V gene encodes CDR1 SGHRS and CDR2 YFSETQ. The CDR3 loop spans 14 amino acids. The CDR3 coding sequence is TGCGCCAGCAGCACCCACGGACAGGCCTACGAGCAGTACTTC. Amino acids: CASSTHGQAYEQYF.

There are many counts of this clonotype. V is TRBV12-3 or TRBV12-4 and J is TRBJ1-5; D unresolved. The CDR3 covers 13 residues. The V end was cut by 2 bases, the J end by 7 bases, with 9 bases between. CDR3 DNA: TGTGCCAGCAGTTTAAGTGAGGACCAGCCCCAGCATTTT. Translating it yields CASSLSEDQPQHF.

This clonotype was found many times. The V gene is TRBV20-1, the J gene TRBJ2-7; D may be TRBD1 (5 bases). The CDR3 runs 11 residues. Germline V gene lookup returns CDR1 DFQATT and CDR2 SNEGSKA (reference sequence). Trimming removed 4 bases from V and 4 bases from J, with 8 bases in between. This CDR3 reads CSAIAGYEQYF. The DNA for the CDR3 is TGCAGTGCTATAGCAGGGTACGAGCAGTACTTC.

At least ten counts were recorded for this clonotype. CDR3 coding DNA: TGTGCCACTAGGGTAGAGGGCTACACCTTC. Translated: CATRVEGYTF. V is TRBV28 and J is TRBJ1-2, with no clear D. This CDR3 is built from 10 residues. Germline CDR1 reads MDHEN; CDR2 reads SYDVKM. The V end was cut by 10 bases, the J end by 8 bases, with 11 bases between.

This clonotype was seen repeatedly, ten times or more. CDR3 amino acids: CASPLRVETEAFF. Here the CDR3 DNA reads TGTGCCAGCCCTCTAAGGGTTGAAACTGAAGCTTTCTTT. The rearrangement joins TRBV18 to TRBJ1-1; D not certain. V lost 8 bases and J 5 bases, leaving 15 bases between the germline ends. Germline CDR1 KGHSH, CDR2 LQKENI. The CDR3 spans 13 residues.

This clonotype appeared many times. This chain joins TRBV28 and TRBJ1-4; D remains ambiguous. The germline V gene encodes CDR1 MDHEN and CDR2 SYDVKM. CDR3 length equals 13 residues. V was pared by 6 bases and J by 5 bases, with 10 bases between. CDR3 protein: CASRRQSNEKLFF. The CDR3 DNA reads TGTGCCAGCAGACGCCAGTCCAATGAAAAACTGTTTTTT.

This clonotype has at least ten counts. The rearrangement uses TRBV2 and TRBJ2-7; tentative D call: TRBD1 (5 bases). In germline, CDR1 is SNHLY, CDR2 FYNNEI. V was trimmed by 1 base and J by 2 bases, leaving 12 bases between them. This CDR3 has 15 amino acids. CDR3 sequence reads: CASSEVSQTAYEQYF. In DNA form, the CDR3 reads TGTGCCAGCAGTGAAGTTAGCCAGACAGCCTACGAGCAGTACTTC.

This clonotype was seen many times. This chain connects TRBV5-1 to TRBJ2-5; TRBD1 might be the D (6 bases). Trimming took off 8 bases at V and 2 bases at J, with 13 bases between the two ends. Germline V gene sequence: CDR1 SGHRS, CDR2 YFSETQ. CDR3 length equals 13 residues. CDR3 sequence reads: CASKRGGQETQYF. The DNA for the CDR3 is TGCGCCAGTAAAAGAGGGGGACAAGAGACCCAGTACTTC. The variable domain in full, completed from reference TRBV5-1 and TRBJ2-5, reads KAGVTQTPRYLIKTRGQQVTLSCSPISGHRSVSWYQQTPGQGLQFLFEYFSETQRNKGNFPGRFSGRQFSNSRSEMNVSTLELGDSALYLCASKRGGQETQYFGPGTRLLVL.

V usage is TRBV28 and J usage is TRBJ1-1; 11 nucleotides line up with TRBD1. This CDR3 is built from 14 residues. With 2 bases clipped from V and 11 bases from J, the junction kept 7 bases outside the gene matches. Germline V gene lookup returns CDR1 MDHEN and CDR2 SYDVKM. CDR3 nucleotide sequence: TGTGCCAGCAGTTTAAGAGGACAGGGGGCCTTCGCTTTCTTT. It specifies CASSLRGQGAFAFF.

This clonotype was found many times. The chain employs TRBV7-2 and TRBJ1-2, with TRBD1 as a possible D gene (5 bases). CDR3 length equals 17 residues. V lost 5 bases and J 5 bases, leaving 24 bases between the germline ends. Germline-derived CDR1 and CDR2 are SGHTA and FQGNSA. In DNA, the CDR3 is TGTGCCAGCAGCCCGAGGTGGGGGGTCAGGGTGGAGTATGGCTACACCTTC. This gives the protein CASSPRWGVRVEYGYTF. The variable domain in full, with the rest retrieved from reference TRBV7-2 and TRBJ1-2, is GAGVSQSPSNKVTEKGKDVELRCDPISGHTALYWYRQSLGQGLEFLIYFQGNSAPDKSGLPSDRFSAERTGGSVSTLTIQRTQQEDSAVYLCASSPRWGVRVEYGYTFGSGTRLTVV.

This clonotype appeared many times. V gene TRBV7-9 combines with J gene TRBJ1-1, with D possibly matching TRBD1 (5 bases). This CDR3 spans 15 amino acids. V lost 5 bases and J 3 bases, leaving 16 bases between the germline ends. CDR1 is SEHNR and CDR2 is FQNEAQ in the germline V gene (reference sequence). In DNA form, the CDR3 reads TGTGCCAGCAGCGCTGCCCCAGGGTGGGACACTGAAGCTTTCTTT. Its protein is CASSAAPGWDTEAFF.

This clonotype occurred many times. The V gene is TRBV20-1, the J gene TRBJ1-5; 9 nucleotides match TRBD1. Germline lookup yields CDR1 DFQATT and CDR2 SNEGSKA (reference sequence). The CDR3 sequence is 13 residues long. J was trimmed by 7 bases and V by 5 bases; bases with no gene match: 6. CDR3 sequence: CSAPDRGHQPQHF. CDR3 sequence (DNA): TGCAGTGCTCCGGACAGGGGTCACCAGCCCCAGCATTTT.

This clonotype came up many times. The rearrangement links TRBV28 to TRBJ2-7; D unclear. The V end lost 7 bases, the J end lost 2 bases, and 9 bases lay between the germline ends. There are 12 residues in the CDR3. The germline V gene has CDR1 MDHEN and CDR2 SYDVKM. CDR3: CASNRPTYEQYF. In DNA form, the CDR3 reads TGTGCCAGCAACCGACCGACCTACGAGCAGTACTTC.

This clonotype was counted a few times. The chain combines TRBV20-1 with TRBJ1-4; D not certain. The germline V gene encodes CDR1 DFQATT and CDR2 SNEGSKA (reference sequence). The CDR3 extends over 11 amino acids. CDR3 bases: TGCAGCGCCATACCCCTGGAAAAACTGTTTTTT. Protein sequence: CSAIPLEKLFF.

In this sample, this clonotype turned up many times. The chain recombines TRBV5-1 with TRBJ2-1, with 9 nucleotides matching TRBD2. This CDR3 is built from 15 residues. The germline V gene encodes CDR1 SGHRS and CDR2 YFSETQ. Trimming cost V 4 bases and J 2 bases; bases outside gene matches: 4. The CDR3 reads CASSETSGTYNEQFF. For the CDR3, the DNA is TGCGCCAGCAGCGAGACTAGCGGCACCTACAATGAGCAGTTCTTC.

The V gene is TRBV2, the J gene TRBJ2-5; D might be TRBD1 or TRBD2, each matching 5 bases. The CDR3 is 14 amino acids. CDR1 SNHLY and CDR2 FYNNEI come from the germline V gene. The ends were cut back, 3 bases at V and 1 base at J, with 9 bases in the middle. Written as DNA, the CDR3 is TGTGCCAGCAGTGAGGGACGGCCCCAAGAGACCCAGTACTTC. It is translated as CASSEGRPQETQYF.

The sample holds many counts of this clonotype. The chain joins TRBV20-1 to TRBJ2-7; D is perhaps TRBD1 (7 bases). The CDR3 is 16 amino acids. Trimming pared 3 bases from V and 9 bases from J, leaving 27 bases between. The V gene's germline CDR1 is DFQATT and CDR2 SNEGSKA (reference sequence). The CDR3 DNA is TGCAGTGCTAGTCCCCGAGGGAGACAGGGAGGATGGGGGCAGTACTTC. This gives the protein CSASPRGRQGGWGQYF.

The chain joins TRBV15 to TRBJ2-1; 10 nucleotides align to TRBD2. V dropped 5 bases and J dropped 8; count of bases not matched to a gene: 9. Germline V CDR1 and CDR2: LNHNV, YYDKDF (reference sequence). The CDR3 covers 15 residues. The CDR3 DNA sequence: TGTGCCACCAGCGCCGGACTAGCGGACTCCCATGAGCAGTTCTTC. Protein: CATSAGLADSHEQFF. Full variable domain (missing parts from reference TRBV15 and TRBJ2-1): DAMVIQNPRYQVTQFGKPVTLSCSQTLNHNVMYWYQQKSSQAPKLLFHYYDKDFNNEADTPDNFQSRRPNTSFCFLDIRSPGLGDTAMYLCATSAGLADSHEQFFGPGTRLTVL.

This chain connects TRBV5-1 to TRBJ1-5; D ambiguous. CDR3 size: 18 residues. V lost 4 bases and J 1 base, leaving 21 bases between the germline ends. The germline V gene encodes CDR1 SGHRS and CDR2 YFSETQ. The CDR3 nucleotides are TGCGCCAGCAGCCAAGACTCGTCCTCGACGAACAGCAATCAGCCCCAGCATTTT. Translating it yields CASSQDSSSTNSNQPQHF. The variable domain in full, with the rest retrieved from reference TRBV5-1 and TRBJ1-5, is KAGVTQTPRYLIKTRGQQVTLSCSPISGHRSVSWYQQTPGQGLQFLFEYFSETQRNKGNFPGRFSGRQFSNSRSEMNVSTLELGDSALYLCASSQDSSSTNSNQPQHFGDGTRLSIL.

This clonotype has ten or more counts. The chain is built from TRBV7-9 and TRBJ1-1; TRBD1 is a possible D gene (6 bases). The CDR3 sequence is 14 residues long. V was pared by 5 bases and J by 7 bases, with 17 bases between. CDR1 and CDR2 (germline): SEHNR, FQNEAQ (reference sequence). The CDR3 loop is CASSVTRGAVEAFF. In DNA form, the CDR3 reads TGTGCCAGCAGCGTGACGCGGGGGGCGGTTGAAGCTTTCTTT.

This clonotype showed up many times. V gene TRBV19 combines with J gene TRBJ1-5; D remains ambiguous. The length of the CDR3 is 16 residues. Germline V gene sequence: CDR1 LNHDA, CDR2 SQIVND (reference sequence). The V and J ends lost 5 bases and 3 bases respectively, with 17 bases between them. Here the CDR3 reads CASSAISNGDNQPQHF. The CDR3 DNA sequence: TGTGCCAGTAGTGCTATCTCAAATGGCGACAATCAGCCCCAGCATTTT.

The sample holds a few counts of this clonotype. J is TRBJ2-1 and V is TRBV27, with TRBD2 as a possible D gene (7 bases). Between the trimmed V and J ends, which lost 5 bases and 10 bases, there was a span of 24 bases. This CDR3 has 16 residues. CDR1 and CDR2 from the germline V gene are MNHEY and SMNVEV (reference sequence). CDR3 coding DNA: TGTGCCAGCAGTCTCTGGGGGGGGGCTGGTATGGAGGAGCAGTTCTTC. It encodes CASSLWGGAGMEEQFF.

This clonotype occurred many times. This chain connects TRBV12-3 or TRBV12-4 to TRBJ1-4; D remains ambiguous. Trimming pared 5 bases from V and 5 bases from J, leaving 18 bases between. This CDR3 is built from 16 residues. CDR3 region: CASSRRLRPGNEKLFF. CDR3 nucleotide sequence: TGTGCCAGCAGTCGCCGGTTACGTCCCGGGAATGAAAAACTGTTTTTT.

This clonotype was detected many times. The chain is built from TRBV3-1 and TRBJ2-3; 15 bases match TRBD2. V lost 4 bases, J lost 4 bases, and 3 bases stayed unmatched. Per germline, CDR1 LGHDT and CDR2 YNNKEL (reference sequence). This CDR3 comprises 16 residues. CDR3 bases: TGTGCCAGCAGCCGCCGGACTAGCGGGAGGGCAGATACGCAGTATTTT. As protein: CASSRRTSGRADTQYF.